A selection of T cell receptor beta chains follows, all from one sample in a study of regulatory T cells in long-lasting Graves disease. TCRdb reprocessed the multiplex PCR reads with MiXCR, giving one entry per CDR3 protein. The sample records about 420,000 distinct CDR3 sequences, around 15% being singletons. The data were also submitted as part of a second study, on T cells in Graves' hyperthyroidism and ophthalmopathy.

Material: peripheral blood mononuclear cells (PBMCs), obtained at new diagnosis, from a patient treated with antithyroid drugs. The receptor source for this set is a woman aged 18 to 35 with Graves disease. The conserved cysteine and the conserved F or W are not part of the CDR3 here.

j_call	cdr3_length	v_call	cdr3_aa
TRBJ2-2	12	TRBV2	ASKPGDGTGELF
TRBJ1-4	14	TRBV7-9	ASSLALAGGNEKLF
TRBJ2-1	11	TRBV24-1	ATSGLGSREEF
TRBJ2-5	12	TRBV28	ASRRRRGLETQY
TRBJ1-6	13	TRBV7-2	ASSLAGTGDSPLH
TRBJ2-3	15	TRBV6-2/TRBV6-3	ASSYSLAGGPQDTQY
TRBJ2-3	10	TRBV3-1	ASSRLGDTQY
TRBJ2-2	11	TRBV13	ASSWEGTGELF
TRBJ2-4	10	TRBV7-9	ASSGRANIQY
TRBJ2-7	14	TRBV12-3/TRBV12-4	ASSLAGQGVKNEQY
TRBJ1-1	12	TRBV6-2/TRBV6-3	ASSEGGRVLGAF
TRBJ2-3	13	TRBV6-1	ASSGLAGTTDTQY
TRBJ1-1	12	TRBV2	ASSGDGENTEAF
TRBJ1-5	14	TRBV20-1	SARDRFWLGNQPQH
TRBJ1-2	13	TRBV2	ASSGQGAQLYGYT
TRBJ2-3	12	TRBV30	AWSVSGTGDTQY
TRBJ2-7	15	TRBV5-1	ASSLAGGPGFPYEQY
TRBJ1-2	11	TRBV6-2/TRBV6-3	ASREHINYGYT
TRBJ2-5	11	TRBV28	ASRGTLQETQY
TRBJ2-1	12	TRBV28	ASKGTSTSYEQF
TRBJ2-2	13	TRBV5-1	ASRLGTSNTGELF
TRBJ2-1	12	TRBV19	ASSMKGLNNEQF